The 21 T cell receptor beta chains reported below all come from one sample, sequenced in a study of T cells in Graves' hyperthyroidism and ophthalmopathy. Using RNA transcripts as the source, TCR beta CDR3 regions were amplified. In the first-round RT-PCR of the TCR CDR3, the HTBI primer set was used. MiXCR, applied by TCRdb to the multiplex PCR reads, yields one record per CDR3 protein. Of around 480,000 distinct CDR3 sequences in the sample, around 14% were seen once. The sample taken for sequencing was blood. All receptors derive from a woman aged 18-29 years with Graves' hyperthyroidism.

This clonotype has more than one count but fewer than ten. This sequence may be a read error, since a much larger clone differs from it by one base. The CDR3 DNA sequence: TGTGCCAGCAGTTTATCGGCGGGAAACACCGTATATTTT. Its protein product is CASSLSAGNTVYF. The V call is TRBV27, the J call TRBJ1-3, with D uncertain. The germline gives CDR1 MNHEY, CDR2 SMNVEV (reference sequence). The CDR3 loop spans 13 amino acids.

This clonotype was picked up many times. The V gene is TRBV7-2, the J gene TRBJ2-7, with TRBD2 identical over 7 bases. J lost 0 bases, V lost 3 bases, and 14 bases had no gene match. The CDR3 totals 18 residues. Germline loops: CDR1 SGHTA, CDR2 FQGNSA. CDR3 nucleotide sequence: TGTGCCAGCAGCTTCCAGCTTCACTCGGGACTAAACTCCTACGAGCAGTACTTC. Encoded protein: CASSFQLHSGLNSYEQYF.

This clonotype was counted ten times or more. The CDR3 sequence: CASKQTRTNNEQFF. The CDR3 region has the DNA TGTGCCAGCAAGCAGACAAGGACTAACAATGAGCAGTTCTTC. The chain joins TRBV11-2 to TRBJ2-1, with D perhaps matching TRBD2 (6 bases). Trimming pared 7 bases from V and 5 bases from J, leaving 15 bases between. The length of the CDR3 is 14 residues. Per germline, CDR1 SGHAT and CDR2 FQNNGV.

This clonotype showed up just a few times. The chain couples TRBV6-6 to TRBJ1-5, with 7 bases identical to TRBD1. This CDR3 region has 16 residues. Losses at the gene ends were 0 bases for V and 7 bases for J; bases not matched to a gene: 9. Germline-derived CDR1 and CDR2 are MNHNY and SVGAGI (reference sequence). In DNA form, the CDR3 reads TGTGCCAGCAGTTACTCGAAAGGGGGCGCGGGACAGCCCCAGCATTTT. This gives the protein CASSYSKGGAGQPQHF.

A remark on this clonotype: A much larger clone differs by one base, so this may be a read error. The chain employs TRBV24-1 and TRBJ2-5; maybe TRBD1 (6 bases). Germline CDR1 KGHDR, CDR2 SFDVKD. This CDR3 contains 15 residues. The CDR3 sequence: CVTSDLGQGLETQYF. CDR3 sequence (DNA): TGTGTCACCAGTGATCTCGGCCAGGGGCTAGAGACCCAGTACTTC.

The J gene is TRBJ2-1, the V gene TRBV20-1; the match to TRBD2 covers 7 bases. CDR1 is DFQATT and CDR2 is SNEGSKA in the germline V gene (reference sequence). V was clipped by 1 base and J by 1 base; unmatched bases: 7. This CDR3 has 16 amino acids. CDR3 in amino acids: CSARGLAGVSYNEQFF. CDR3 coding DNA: TGCAGTGCTAGAGGTCTGGCGGGAGTGTCCTACAATGAGCAGTTCTTC.

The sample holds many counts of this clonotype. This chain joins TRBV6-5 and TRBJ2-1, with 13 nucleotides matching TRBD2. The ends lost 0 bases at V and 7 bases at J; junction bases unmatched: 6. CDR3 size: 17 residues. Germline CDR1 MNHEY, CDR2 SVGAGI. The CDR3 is CASSYSLRTSGSNEQFF. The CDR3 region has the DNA TGTGCCAGCAGTTACTCGCTAAGGACTAGCGGGAGTAATGAGCAGTTCTTC.

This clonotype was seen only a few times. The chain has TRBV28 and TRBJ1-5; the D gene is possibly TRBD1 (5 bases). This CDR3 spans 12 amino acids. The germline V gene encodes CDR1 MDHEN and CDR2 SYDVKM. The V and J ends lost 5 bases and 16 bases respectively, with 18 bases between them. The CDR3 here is CASSPRARGSHF. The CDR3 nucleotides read TGTGCCAGCAGTCCCAGGGCCCGCGGATCCCATTTT. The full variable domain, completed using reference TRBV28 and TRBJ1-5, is DVKVTQSSRYLVKRTGEKVFLECVQDMDHENMFWYRQDPGLGLRLIYFSYDVKMKEKGDIPEGYSVSREKKERFSLILESASTNQTSMYLCASSPRARGSHFGDGTRLSIL.

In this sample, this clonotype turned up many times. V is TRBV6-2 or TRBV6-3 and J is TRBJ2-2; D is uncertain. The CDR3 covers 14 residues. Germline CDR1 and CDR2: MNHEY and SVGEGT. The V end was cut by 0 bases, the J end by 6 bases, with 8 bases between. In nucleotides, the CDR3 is TGTGCCAGCAGTTACTCGGGCGTGGCCGGGGAGCTGTTTTTT. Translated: CASSYSGVAGELFF.

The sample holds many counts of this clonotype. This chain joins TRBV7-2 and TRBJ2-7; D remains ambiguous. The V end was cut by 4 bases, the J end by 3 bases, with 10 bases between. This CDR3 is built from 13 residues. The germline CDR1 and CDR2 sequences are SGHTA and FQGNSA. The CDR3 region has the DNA TGTGCCAGCAGCTCCCCTGGATTCTACGAGCAGTACTTC. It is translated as CASSSPGFYEQYF.

The CDR3 sequence: CASSINWGEGTDTQYF. Here the CDR3 DNA reads TGTGCCAGTAGTATAAACTGGGGGGAGGGCACAGATACGCAGTATTTT. The V gene is TRBV19, the J gene TRBJ2-3; weak D call: TRBD2 (6 bases). The CDR3 extends over 16 amino acids. Germline values: CDR1 LNHDA, CDR2 SQIVND (reference sequence). V lost 2 bases and J 1 base, leaving 13 bases between the germline ends. The full variable domain, its missing parts supplied by reference TRBV19 and TRBJ2-3, is DGGITQSPKYLFRKEGQNVTLSCEQNLNHDAMYWYRQDPGQGLRLIYYSQIVNDFQKGDIAEGYSVSREKKESFPLTVTSAQKNPTAFYLCASSINWGEGTDTQYFGPGTRLTVL.

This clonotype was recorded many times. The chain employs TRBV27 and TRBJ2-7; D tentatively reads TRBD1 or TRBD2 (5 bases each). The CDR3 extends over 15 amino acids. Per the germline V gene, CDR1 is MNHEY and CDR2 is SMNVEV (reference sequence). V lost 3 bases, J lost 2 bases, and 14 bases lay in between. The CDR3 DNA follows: TGTGCCAGCAGTTTTGGGGCAGGGACCACCTACGAGCAGTACTTC. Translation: CASSFGAGTTYEQYF.

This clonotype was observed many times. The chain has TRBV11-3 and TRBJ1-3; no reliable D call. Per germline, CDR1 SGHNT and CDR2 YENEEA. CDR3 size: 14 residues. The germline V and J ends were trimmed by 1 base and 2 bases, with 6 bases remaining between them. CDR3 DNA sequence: TGTGCCAGCAGCTTAGGGGAAACTGGAAACACCATATATTTT. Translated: CASSLGETGNTIYF.

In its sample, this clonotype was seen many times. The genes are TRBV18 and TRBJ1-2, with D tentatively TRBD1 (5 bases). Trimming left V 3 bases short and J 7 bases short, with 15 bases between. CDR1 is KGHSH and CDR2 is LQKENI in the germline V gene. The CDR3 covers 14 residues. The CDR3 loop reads CASSPAGQKGGYTF. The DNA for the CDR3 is TGTGCCAGCTCACCTGCGGGGCAAAAGGGTGGCTACACCTTC.

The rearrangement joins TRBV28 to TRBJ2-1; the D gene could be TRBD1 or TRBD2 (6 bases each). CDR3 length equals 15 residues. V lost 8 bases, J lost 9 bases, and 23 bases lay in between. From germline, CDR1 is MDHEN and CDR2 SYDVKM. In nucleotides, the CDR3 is TGTGCCAGCTCATGGGGGGCAGGCCCGCTGGTTGAGCAGTTCTTC. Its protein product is CASSWGAGPLVEQFF.

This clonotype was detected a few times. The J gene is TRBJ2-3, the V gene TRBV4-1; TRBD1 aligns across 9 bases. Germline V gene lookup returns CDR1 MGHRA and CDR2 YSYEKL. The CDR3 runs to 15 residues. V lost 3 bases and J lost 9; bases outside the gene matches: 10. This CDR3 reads CASSQPGQGTSTQYF. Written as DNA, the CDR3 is TGCGCCAGCAGCCAGCCAGGACAGGGGACATCGACGCAGTATTTT.

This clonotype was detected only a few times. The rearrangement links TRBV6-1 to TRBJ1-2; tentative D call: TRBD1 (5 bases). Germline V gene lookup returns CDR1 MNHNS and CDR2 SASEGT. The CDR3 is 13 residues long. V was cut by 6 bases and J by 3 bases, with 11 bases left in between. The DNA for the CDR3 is TGTGCCAGCAGCCGCCGGGGGGACTATGGCTACACCTTC. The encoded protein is CASSRRGDYGYTF.

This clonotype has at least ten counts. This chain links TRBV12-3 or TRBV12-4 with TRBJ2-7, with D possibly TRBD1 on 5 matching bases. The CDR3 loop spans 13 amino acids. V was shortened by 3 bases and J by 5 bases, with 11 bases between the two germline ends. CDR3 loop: CASSFKGLDEQYV. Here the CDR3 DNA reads TGTGCCAGCAGTTTTAAGGGGCTGGACGAGCAGTACGTC.

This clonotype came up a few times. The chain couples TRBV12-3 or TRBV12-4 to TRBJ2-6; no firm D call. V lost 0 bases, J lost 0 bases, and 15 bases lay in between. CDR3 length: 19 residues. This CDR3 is CASSLARSNTVSGANVLTF. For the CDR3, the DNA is TGTGCCAGCAGTTTAGCGCGGTCAAATACAGTCTCTGGGGCCAACGTCCTGACTTTC.

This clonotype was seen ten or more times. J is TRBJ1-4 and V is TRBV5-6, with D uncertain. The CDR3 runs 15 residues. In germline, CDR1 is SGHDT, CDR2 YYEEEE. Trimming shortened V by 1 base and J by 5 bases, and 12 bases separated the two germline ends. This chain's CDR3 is CASSLSNRRNEKLFF. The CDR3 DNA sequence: TGTGCCAGCAGCTTGTCAAACAGACGGAATGAAAAACTGTTTTTT.

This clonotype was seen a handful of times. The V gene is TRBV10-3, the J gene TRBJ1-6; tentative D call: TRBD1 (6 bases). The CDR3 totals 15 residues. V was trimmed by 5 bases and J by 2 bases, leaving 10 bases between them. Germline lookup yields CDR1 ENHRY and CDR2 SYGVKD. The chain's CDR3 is CAISFRGAYNSPLHF. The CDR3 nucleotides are TGTGCCATCAGTTTCAGGGGAGCCTATAATTCACCCCTCCACTTT.